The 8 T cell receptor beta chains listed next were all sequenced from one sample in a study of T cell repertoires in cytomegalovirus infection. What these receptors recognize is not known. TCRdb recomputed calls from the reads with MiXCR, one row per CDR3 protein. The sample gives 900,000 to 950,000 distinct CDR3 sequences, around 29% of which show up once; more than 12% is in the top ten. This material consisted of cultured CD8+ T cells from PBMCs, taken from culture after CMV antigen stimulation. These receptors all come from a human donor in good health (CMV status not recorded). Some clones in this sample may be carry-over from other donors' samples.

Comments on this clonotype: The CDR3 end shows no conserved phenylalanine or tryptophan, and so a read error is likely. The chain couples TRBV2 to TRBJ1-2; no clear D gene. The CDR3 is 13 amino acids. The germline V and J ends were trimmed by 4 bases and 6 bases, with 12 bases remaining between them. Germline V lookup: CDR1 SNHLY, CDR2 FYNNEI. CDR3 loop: CASSGRPTHGYTY. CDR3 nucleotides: TGTGCCAGCAGTGGGAGACCGACCCATGGCTACACCTAC.

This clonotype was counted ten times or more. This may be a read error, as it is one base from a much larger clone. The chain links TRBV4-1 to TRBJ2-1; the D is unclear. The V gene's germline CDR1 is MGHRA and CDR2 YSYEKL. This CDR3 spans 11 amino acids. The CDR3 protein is CASSQDNEQFF. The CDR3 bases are TGTGCCAGCAGTCAAGACAATGAGCAGTTCTTC.

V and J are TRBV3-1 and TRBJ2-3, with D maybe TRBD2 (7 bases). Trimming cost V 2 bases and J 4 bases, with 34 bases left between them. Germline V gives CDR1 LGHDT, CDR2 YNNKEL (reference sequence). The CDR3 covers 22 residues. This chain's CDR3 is CASSQPPSRLWGGGHQPDTQYF. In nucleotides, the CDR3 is TGTGCCAGCAGCCAACCACCTTCAAGATTGTGGGGCGGGGGCCACCAACCAGATACGCAGTATTTT.

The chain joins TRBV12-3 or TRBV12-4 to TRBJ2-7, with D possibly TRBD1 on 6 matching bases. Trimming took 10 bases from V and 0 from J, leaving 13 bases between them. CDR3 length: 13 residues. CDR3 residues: CAKRTDSSYEQYV. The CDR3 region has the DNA TGTGCCAAACGGACAGACAGCTCCTACGAGCAGTACGTC.

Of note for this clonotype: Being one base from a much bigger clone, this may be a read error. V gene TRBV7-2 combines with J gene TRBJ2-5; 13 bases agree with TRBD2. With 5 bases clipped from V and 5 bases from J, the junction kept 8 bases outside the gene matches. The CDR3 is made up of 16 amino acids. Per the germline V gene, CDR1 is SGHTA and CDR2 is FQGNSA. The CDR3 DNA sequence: TGTGCCAGCAGCCCCCCGGGACTAGCGGGGTGGGAGACCCAGTACTTC. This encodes CASSPPGLAGWETQYF.

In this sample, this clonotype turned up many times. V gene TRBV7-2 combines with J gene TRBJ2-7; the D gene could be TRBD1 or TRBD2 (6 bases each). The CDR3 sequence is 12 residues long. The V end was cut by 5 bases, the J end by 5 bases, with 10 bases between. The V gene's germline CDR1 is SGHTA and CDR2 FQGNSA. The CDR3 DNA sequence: TGTGCCAGCAGCCCCGGGGGCCACGAGCAGTACTTC. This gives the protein CASSPGGHEQYF.

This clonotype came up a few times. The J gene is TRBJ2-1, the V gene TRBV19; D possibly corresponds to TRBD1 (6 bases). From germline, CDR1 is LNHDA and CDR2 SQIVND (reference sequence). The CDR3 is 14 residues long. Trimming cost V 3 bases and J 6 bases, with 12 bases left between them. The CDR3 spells CASSIWDKGNEQFF. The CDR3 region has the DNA TGTGCCAGTAGTATTTGGGACAAGGGCAATGAGCAGTTCTTC.

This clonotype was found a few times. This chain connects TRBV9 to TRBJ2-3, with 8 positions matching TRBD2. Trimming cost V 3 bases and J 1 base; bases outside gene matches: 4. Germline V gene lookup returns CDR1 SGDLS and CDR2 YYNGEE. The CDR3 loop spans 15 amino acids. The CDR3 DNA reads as TGTGCCAGCAGCGCAGCGGGGGCCGGCACAGATACGCAGTATTTT. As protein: CASSAAGAGTDTQYF.